What follows are 3 T cell receptor beta chains derived from one specimen sequenced in a study of OX40 agonist ivuxolimab in advanced cancers. Clones were sequenced by immunoSEQ multiplex PCR, and TCRdb holds only the in-frame ones, with some missing. The data contain 87,000 or so clones, under 85% of them singletons. Sequenced here: CD4+ or CD8+ T cells sorted from blood, sampled in a trial of the OX40 agonist ivuxolimab. Receptor source: an adult with an advanced solid tumor such as melanoma, head and neck, liver or kidney cancer.

The genes are TRBV7-8 and TRBJ1-2, with TRBD1 as a possible D gene (5 bases). CDR3 size: 15 residues. With 4 bases removed from V and 8 bases from J, the gap between germline ends came to 20 bases. Germline CDR1 reads SGHVS; CDR2 reads FQNEAQ. CDR3 protein: CASSSWGDGNQGYTF. CDR3 in DNA: TGTGCCAGCAGCTCCTGGGGCGACGGGAACCAGGGCTACACCTTC.

This chain joins TRBV19 and TRBJ2-2, with 15 bases fitting TRBD2. The germline V gene encodes CDR1 LNHDA and CDR2 SQIVND (reference sequence). The CDR3 is 17 residues long. With V trimmed by 5 bases and J by 5 bases, 6 bases remained unmatched. CDR3 coding DNA: TGTGCCAGTAGTTCTCCAGGGACTAGCGGGAGGACCGGGGAGCTGTTTTTT. This translates into CASSSPGTSGRTGELFF.

The genes are TRBV19 and TRBJ1-2; D is unresolved. The CDR3 length is 14 residues. Looked up from germline, CDR1 is LNHDA and CDR2 is SQIVND (reference sequence). Trimming removed 5 bases at V and 2 bases at J, with 12 bases between. This CDR3 is CASSSLQPNYGYTF. CDR3 nucleotides: TGTGCCAGTAGTTCCTTACAGCCCAACTATGGCTACACCTTC.